This TCR beta chain was sequenced during a study of T cells in Graves' hyperthyroidism and ophthalmopathy. Germline V gives CDR1 SGHTA, CDR2 FQGNSA. The J segment lost 8 bases and the V segment lost 5 bases, leaving 11 bases of the junction unmatched. The length of the CDR3 is 14 residues. Many counts were recorded for this clonotype. It was RNA transcripts that yielded the amplified TCR beta CDR3 regions. TCR CDR3 underwent first-round RT-PCR with the HTBI primer set. TCRdb itself ran the multiplex PCR reads through MiXCR, one entry per CDR3 protein. The sample has 650,000 to 750,000 distinct CDR3 sequences; 13% to 15% are singletons.

The material sequenced was blood. The genes are TRBV7-2 and TRBJ1-2; 7 bases match TRBD1. The TCR was taken from a woman aged 18-29 years with Graves' hyperthyroidism. Here the CDR3 DNA reads TGTGCCAGCAGCCCGCAAGGGACAGCTTTGGGCTACACCTTC. Amino acid sequence: CASSPQGTALGYTF.